These T cell receptor beta chains were read from a single sample in a study of control samples from healthy donors and cancer patients. The protocol was immunoSEQ multiplex PCR, while the TCRdb copy is restricted to in-frame clones and leaves out a portion. Of roughly 370,000 clones in the sample, 90% were seen once. Sequenced: PBMCs. The receptors shown here come from a man between 40 and 49 years old with head and neck cancer. CDR3s include the opening cysteine and the closing phenylalanine or tryptophan. D genes are given only for firm matches. A row's size may be missing; if present it is once, few, many or a size class.

TRBJ2-1,.,TRBD2,TRBV3-1/TRBV3-2,TGTGCCAGCAGCCCATGGACTAGCGGGACGGATGAGCAGTTCTTC,CASSPWTSGTDEQFF
TRBJ1-6,.,.,TRBV7-2,TGTGCCAGCAGCGCATACAGGGTTTCCCATAATTCACCCCTCCACTTT,CASSAYRVSHNSPLHF
TRBJ2-3,.,.,TRBV7-3,TGTGCCAGCAGCTTAACAGGTGGGGGCAGGGACACAGATACGCAGTATTTT,CASSLTGGGRDTDTQYF
TRBJ2-7,.,.,TRBV5-5,TGTGCCAGCAGCTTGTCCGCAGGTCGTTCCTACGAGCAGTACTTC,CASSLSAGRSYEQYF
TRBJ2-7,.,TRBD2,TRBV5-1,TGCGCCAGCAGCTCCAGCTCTAGCGGGAGGGCCAAGTACGAGCAGTACTTC,CASSSSSSGRAKYEQYF
TRBJ1-5,.,.,TRBV5-6,TGTGCCAGCAGTAACGGACAGCGAGGCAATGAGCCCCAGCATTTT,CASSNGQRGNEPQHF
TRBJ2-7,.,.,TRBV5-6,TGTGCCAGCAGCCCGGGTCGCTCCTACGAGCAGTACTTC,CASSPGRSYEQYF
TRBJ2-1,.,.,TRBV5-5,TGTGCCAGCAGCTTTGATGGACAGAATATCAATGAGCAGTTCTTC,CASSFDGQNINEQFF
TRBJ1-5,.,.,TRBV6-2/TRBV6-3,TGTGCCAGCAGCCATGGGGGGGGCAATCAGCCCCAGCATTTT,CASSHGGGNQPQHF
TRBJ2-5,.,TRBD2,TRBV30,TGTGCCTGGTCCGGGACTACCCAAGAGACCCAGTACTTC,CAWSGTTQETQYF
TRBJ2-3,.,.,TRBV11-1,TGTGCCAGCAGCCCAAGCACAGATACGCAGTATTTT,CASSPSTDTQYF
TRBJ1-3,.,.,TRBV6-5,TGTGCCAGCAGTTACCGGGGACCGAACTCTGGAAACACCATATATTTT,CASSYRGPNSGNTIYF
TRBJ2-7,few,TRBD2,TRBV18,TGTGCCAGCTCACCAAGCACCCGGGGGGGCGACTACGAGCAGTACTTC,CASSPSTRGGDYEQYF
TRBJ1-3,once,.,TRBV7-2,TGTGCCAGCAGCTCAAGCGAGGGGCTAAGAAACACCATATATTTT,CASSSSEGLRNTIYF
TRBJ1-4,few,.,TRBV27,TGTGCCAGCAGTCCGGGGCCGGGCGGGCAAAAACTGTTTTTT,CASSPGPGGQKLFF
TRBJ2-3,.,.,TRBV28,TGTGCCACCTTCCTCAGGGGGGGAACAGATACGCAGTATTTT,CATFLRGGTDTQYF
TRBJ2-7,.,.,TRBV11-2,TGTGCCAGCAGCTTAGCCCGGACACCCTTGGGCTACGAGCAGTACTTC,CASSLARTPLGYEQYF
TRBJ1-6,.,.,TRBV6-5,TGTGCCAGCAGGCTCAGGGGATATAATTCACCCCTCCACTTT,CASRLRGYNSPLHF